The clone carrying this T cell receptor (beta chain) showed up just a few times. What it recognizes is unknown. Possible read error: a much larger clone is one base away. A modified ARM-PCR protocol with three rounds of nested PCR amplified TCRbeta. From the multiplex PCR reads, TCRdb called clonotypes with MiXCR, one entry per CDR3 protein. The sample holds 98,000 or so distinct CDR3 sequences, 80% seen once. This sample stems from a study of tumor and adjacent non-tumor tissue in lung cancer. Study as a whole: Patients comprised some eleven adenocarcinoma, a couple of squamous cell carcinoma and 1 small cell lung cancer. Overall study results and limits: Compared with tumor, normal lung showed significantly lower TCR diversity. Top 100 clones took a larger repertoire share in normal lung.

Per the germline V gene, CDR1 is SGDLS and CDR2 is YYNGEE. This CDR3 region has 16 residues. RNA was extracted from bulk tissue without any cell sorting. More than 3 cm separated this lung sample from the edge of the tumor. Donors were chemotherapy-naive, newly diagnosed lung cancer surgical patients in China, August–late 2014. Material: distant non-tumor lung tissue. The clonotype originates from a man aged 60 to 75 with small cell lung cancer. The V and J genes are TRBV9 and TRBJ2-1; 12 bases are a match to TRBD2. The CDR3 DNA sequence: TGTGCCAGCAGCTCCCGGACTAGCGGGGTCGCCAATGAGCAGCTCTTC. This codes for CASSSRTSGVANEQLF.